The sequence of this TCR beta chain was determined in a study of a mutant IDH1 vaccine in newly diagnosed glioma. Study details: Across weeks 1, 3, 5, 7, 11, 15, 19 and 23, patients received a vaccination each time, eight in all. Once 4-6 weeks had passed after radiotherapy alone, vaccination started, or it started with temozolomide cycles.

Sequencing was performed with immunoSEQ multiplex PCR; in TCRdb, only in-frame clones are kept and a portion is missing. The sample lists 110,000 or so clones; about nine tenths were seen once. Comments on this clone: The antigen is unknown.

The sample's time point: week 11, during vaccination. Doses comprised 300 ug of mutant IDH1 20-mer peptide each, plus topical imiquimod. V was pared by 0 bases and J by 10 bases, with 13 bases between. Germline V gene lookup returns CDR1 MNHEY and CDR2 SVGAGI. The length of the CDR3 is 15 residues. Sequencing was performed on PBMCs, taken from a glioma patient whose treatment included an IDH1 peptide vaccine. This clonotype originated in a woman aged 50 to 60 with glioma. The genes are TRBV6-5 and TRBJ1-6, with TRBD1 as a possible D gene (5 bases). The CDR3 DNA reads as TGTGCCAGCAGTTACTCGGGACCCCCGGGATCACCCCTCCACTTT. It translates to CASSYSGPPGSPLHF.